The 10 T cell receptor beta chains below all came from one sample that was sequenced in a study of blood T cells in healthy people across ages (dated by TCRdb to between 2014 and 2017). Receptor amplification or capture employed 5' RACE. Reads for this sample came from an Illumina HiSeq 2500. The second PCR ran for roughly 7 to 11 cycles and used a J-beta primer mix along with a sample-barcoded 5' primer. TCRdb handled the public reads itself, with Q25 trimming in fastp and clone calling in MiXCR, and kept productive beta chains. Each CDR3 protein appears once, grouped with its most common genes and DNA. Present in this sample are about a million distinct CDR3 sequences, roughly two fifths of which were seen just once. The top ten hold about an eighth of the sample. Sequencing input: blood. Source of these receptors: a man aged 18 to 29 in good health.

The table lists this clonotype with a few counts. J is TRBJ1-2 and V is TRBV27, with 9 positions matching TRBD1. Trimming cost V 10 bases and J 3 bases; bases outside gene matches: 9. The CDR3 length is 14 residues. CDR1 is MNHEY and CDR2 is SMNVEV in the germline V gene (reference sequence). The CDR3 protein is CATGQGTGYYGYTF. The CDR3 DNA reads TGTGCCACCGGACAGGGGACCGGTTACTATGGCTACACCTTC.

This clonotype was recorded once. The chain uses TRBV10-3 and TRBJ1-1; TRBD1 might be the D (6 bases). The CDR3 spans 14 residues. Germline V gives CDR1 ENHRY, CDR2 SYGVKD. V lost 2 bases, J lost 1 base, and 8 bases lay in between. The CDR3 nucleotides read TGTGCCATCAGTGAGGGGGGGCCGAACACTGAAGCTTTCTTT. This codes for CAISEGGPNTEAFF.

This clonotype was seen more than once but under ten times. The V and J genes are TRBV14 and TRBJ2-3; D might be TRBD1 (6 bases). Germline CDR1 is SGHDN and CDR2 is FVKESK. V was trimmed by 4 bases and J by 10 bases, leaving 12 bases between them. The CDR3 covers 12 residues. The DNA for the CDR3 is TGTGCCAGCAGCCCAGGGGTGGTTGCGCAGTATTTT. This gives the protein CASSPGVVAQYF.

This chain uses TRBV29-1 with TRBJ2-7; the match to TRBD2 covers 11 bases. The CDR3 has 17 amino acids. Germline V gives CDR1 SQVTM, CDR2 ANQGSEA. J lost 7 bases, V lost 3 bases, and 17 bases had no gene match. In nucleotides, the CDR3 is TGCAGCGTTGATGGCCTAGCGGGGGGTTCCTCCTACAATGAGCAGTACTTC. This gives the protein CSVDGLAGGSSYNEQYF.

As for this clonotype: At one of its ends the junction is not consistent with the germline gene, which may arise from a read error. The chain has TRBV20-1 and TRBJ1-2; D might be TRBD1 (5 bases). The length of the CDR3 is 12 residues. Germline V lookup: CDR1 DFQATT, CDR2 SNEGSKA (reference sequence). The CDR3: CSAAGTAYVYTF. Written as DNA, the CDR3 is TGCAGTGCAGCCGGGACGGCTTATGTCTACACCTTC.

This clonotype showed up many times. The V call is TRBV12-3 or TRBV12-4, the J call TRBJ1-2; perhaps TRBD1 as D (5 bases). This CDR3 is 14 amino acids long. Trimming stripped 3 bases from V and 3 bases from J, with 11 bases between. DNA for the CDR3: TGTGCCAGCAGTTTGTCGGGACGGGACTATGGCTACACCTTC. It encodes CASSLSGRDYGYTF.

The V and J genes are TRBV9 and TRBJ1-2, with a weak D call TRBD1 (6 bases). The CDR3 spans 13 residues. Trimming stripped 3 bases from V and 10 bases from J, with 16 bases between. Germline loops: CDR1 SGDLS, CDR2 YYNGEE. CDR3 nucleotide sequence: TGTGCCAGCAGCGATAGGACAGACGGGGACTACACCTTC. This encodes CASSDRTDGDYTF.

This chain connects TRBV2 to TRBJ1-1, with 11 bases fitting TRBD1. Germline loops: CDR1 SNHLY, CDR2 FYNNEI. The CDR3 totals 14 residues. The J segment lost 3 bases and the V segment lost 10 bases, leaving 7 bases of the junction unmatched. The CDR3 sequence: CATDRGPEDTEAFF. The CDR3 DNA reads as TGTGCCACGGACAGGGGGCCTGAGGACACTGAAGCTTTCTTT. Based on the CDR3 plus reference TRBV2 and TRBJ1-1, the full variable domain is EPEVTQTPSHQVTQMGQEVILRCVPISNHLYFYWYRQILGQKVEFLVSFYNNEISEKSEIFDDQFSVERPDGSNFTLKIRSTKLEDSAMYFCATDRGPEDTEAFFGQGTRLTVV.

This clonotype was seen ten or more times. The chain couples TRBV5-1 to TRBJ1-2; D possibly corresponds to TRBD1 (5 bases). CDR1 is SGHRS, CDR2 YFSETQ, per germline. V lost 4 bases, J lost 5 bases, and 9 bases lay in between. The CDR3 sequence is 12 residues long. The CDR3 sequence: CASSNEGYGYTF. In DNA form, the CDR3 reads TGCGCCAGCAGCAACGAGGGGTATGGCTACACCTTC.

This clonotype occurred a few times. The rearrangement joins TRBV5-1 to TRBJ2-1, with 10 positions matching TRBD2. CDR3 size: 16 residues. With V trimmed by 0 bases and J by 5 bases, 5 bases remained unmatched. Germline V gives CDR1 SGHRS, CDR2 YFSETQ. The CDR3 loop is CASSLGSGGRHNEQFF. CDR3 DNA sequence: TGCGCCAGCAGCTTGGGTAGCGGGGGGAGGCACAATGAGCAGTTCTTC. Using reference TRBV5-1 and TRBJ2-1 for the parts outside the CDR3, the full variable domain is KAGVTQTPRYLIKTRGQQVTLSCSPISGHRSVSWYQQTPGQGLQFLFEYFSETQRNKGNFPGRFSGRQFSNSRSEMNVSTLELGDSALYLCASSLGSGGRHNEQFFGPGTRLTVL.